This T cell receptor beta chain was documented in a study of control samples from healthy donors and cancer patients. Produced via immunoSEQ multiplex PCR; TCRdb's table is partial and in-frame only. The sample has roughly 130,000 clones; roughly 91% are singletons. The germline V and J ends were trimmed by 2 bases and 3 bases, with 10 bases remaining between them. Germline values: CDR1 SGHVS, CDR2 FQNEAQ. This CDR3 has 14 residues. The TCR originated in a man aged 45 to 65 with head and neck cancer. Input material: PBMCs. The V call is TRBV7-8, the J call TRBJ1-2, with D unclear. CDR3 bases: TGTGCCAGCAGCTTAATCGGTGTTGACTATGGCTACACCTTC. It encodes CASSLIGVDYGYTF.